Given below is one TCR beta chain in context. The CDR3 length is 16 residues. Germline loops: CDR1 SGHRS, CDR2 YFSETQ. V dropped 4 bases and J dropped 7; count of bases not matched to a gene: 6. The data are from a study of blood T cell repertoires in COVID-19. Study-wide background: Researchers got acute and convalescent COVID-19 samples from the United States, Italy and Spain. Sources were T cells, B-cell-depleted T cells, or PBMCs; the material itself was cDNA or gDNA.

Original methodology: Nucleated cell counts were estimated from reference gene primer amplification. The assay was immunoSEQ multiplex PCR, and TCRdb's table has in-frame clones only and misses some. The V and J calls and clone size were taken over from that table, and D and trimming were inferred from the DNA. Of some 250,000 clones listed, 82% are singletons. Sequencing input: peripheral blood. The chain is built from TRBV5-1 and TRBJ1-6; 12 nucleotides agree with TRBD1. This receptor was taken from a woman aged 55-69 years with active or convalescent COVID-19. CDR3 bases: TGCGCCAGCAGCGGCGGGACAGGGGGCGCGAATTCACCCCTCCACTTT. The encoded protein is CASSGGTGGANSPLHF. The full variable domain, rest sourced from reference TRBV5-1 and TRBJ1-6, is KAGVTQTPRYLIKTRGQQVTLSCSPISGHRSVSWYQQTPGQGLQFLFEYFSETQRNKGNFPGRFSGRQFSNSRSEMNVSTLELGDSALYLCASSGGTGGANSPLHFGNGTRLTVT.